What follows are 28 T cell receptor beta chains derived from one specimen sequenced in a study of follicular helper T cells after annual influenza vaccination. Noted time point: 2014-2015 season, pre-vaccination. This table comes from immunoSEQ multiplex PCR, and its TCRdb copy is limited to in-frame clones, with some not included. The sample holds 13,000 to 15,000 clones, 84% seen once. The input for sequencing was CXCR5- memory CD4+ T cells sorted from blood, taken on the day of influenza vaccination. The receptor source for this set is an adult who received the influenza vaccine.

The chain carries TRBV30 and TRBJ1-2; D unresolved. The CDR3 length is 14 residues. The V end lost 2 bases, the J end lost 3 bases, and 13 bases lay between the germline ends. The V gene's germline CDR1 is GTSNPN and CDR2 SVGIG (reference sequence). The CDR3 nucleotides read TGTGCCTGGAGTCGTGTCCTGTTGGACTATGGCTACACCTTC. Its protein is CAWSRVLLDYGYTF.

CDR3 amino acids: CASSLTGVTGELFF. CDR3 nucleotide sequence: TGTGCCAGCAGCTTAACCGGGGTCACCGGGGAGCTGTTTTTT. V gene TRBV5-6 combines with J gene TRBJ2-2, with a weak D call TRBD2 (5 bases). V lost 2 bases, J lost 4 bases, and 9 bases lay in between. CDR1 is SGHDT, CDR2 YYEEEE, per germline. The CDR3 has 14 amino acids.

About this clone: In the same sample, other DNA sequences code for this CDR3. The chain links TRBV11-1 to TRBJ2-5; D is ambiguous. The V end was cut by 9 bases, the J end by 0 bases, with 11 bases between. The CDR3 covers 13 residues. Per germline, CDR1 SGHAT and CDR2 FQDESV (reference sequence). CDR3 coding DNA: TGTGCCAGTAGCACCTATGACCAAGAGACCCAGTACTTC. It yields the protein CASSTYDQETQYF. Looking up the rest from reference TRBV11-1 and TRBJ2-5 gives the full variable domain: EAEVAQSPRYKITEKSQAVAFWCDPISGHATLYWYRQILGQGPELLVQFQDESVVDDSQLPKDRFSAERLKGVDSTLKIQPAELGDSAMYLCASSTYDQETQYFGPGTRLLVL.

V and J are TRBV2 and TRBJ2-1; 7 nucleotides agree with TRBD1. In germline, CDR1 is SNHLY, CDR2 FYNNEI. This CDR3 has 14 amino acids. The V gene end was trimmed by 3 bases and the J gene end by 5 bases; junction bases not matched to a gene: 4. This CDR3 is CASSEGDSDNEQFF. The CDR3 coding sequence is TGTGCCAGCAGTGAGGGGGACAGCGACAATGAGCAGTTCTTC.

This chain joins TRBV7-2 and TRBJ2-1; possible D gene TRBD2, 5 bases. Per germline, CDR1 SGHTA and CDR2 FQGNSA. The CDR3 is made up of 15 amino acids. V lost 4 bases, J lost 0 bases, and 10 bases lay in between. This chain's CDR3 is CASSSGSGSYNEQFF. In DNA form, the CDR3 reads TGTGCCAGCAGCTCGGGCAGCGGCTCCTACAATGAGCAGTTCTTC. The complete variable domain, with remaining parts taken from reference TRBV7-2 and TRBJ2-1, reads GAGVSQSPSNKVTEKGKDVELRCDPISGHTALYWYRQSLGQGLEFLIYFQGNSAPDKSGLPSDRFSAERTGGSVSTLTIQRTQQEDSAVYLCASSSGSGSYNEQFFGPGTRLTVL.

This clone has more than one count but fewer than ten. Here the CDR3 reads CASRTTSTGSLHSPLHF. In DNA form, the CDR3 reads TGTGCCAGCAGAACGACCTCGACAGGGTCTCTACATTCACCCCTCCACTTT. The chain joins TRBV27 to TRBJ1-6; 7 nucleotides line up with TRBD1. Germline V gene lookup returns CDR1 MNHEY and CDR2 SMNVEV (reference sequence). The CDR3 is 17 residues long. Unmatched junction bases numbered 16, after V lost 6 bases and J lost 8 bases.

This chain connects TRBV11-2 to TRBJ2-1; possibly TRBD1 for D (5 bases). The V gene's germline CDR1 is SGHAT and CDR2 FQNNGV. The CDR3 has 13 amino acids. V lost 0 bases to trimming and J lost 5 bases, with 5 bases between them. The CDR3 loop reads CASSLEGHNEQFF. The CDR3 region has the DNA TGTGCCAGCAGCTTAGAGGGGCACAATGAGCAGTTCTTC.

The genes are TRBV7-9 and TRBJ2-5, with TRBD1 matching over 10 bases. V shed 5 bases and J 5 bases; nucleotides not matched to a gene: 8. CDR3 length: 15 residues. Germline CDR1 is SEHNR and CDR2 is FQNEAQ (reference sequence). The CDR3: CASSPKTGGTETQYF. CDR3 DNA: TGTGCCAGCAGCCCAAAGACAGGGGGCACGGAGACCCAGTACTTC.

The chain links TRBV29-1 to TRBJ2-5, with a possible D match to TRBD2 (7 bases). This CDR3 spans 12 amino acids. The germline gives CDR1 SQVTM, CDR2 ANQGSEA. Trimming pared 7 bases from V and 5 bases from J, leaving 14 bases between. CDR3 DNA: TGCAGCGGGATCAGGGGAGGGGAGACCCAGTACTTC. Its translation: CSGIRGGETQYF.

The chain carries TRBV10-1 and TRBJ2-7; D could derive from TRBD1 or TRBD2 (5 bases each). The V end was cut by 6 bases, the J end by 4 bases, with 13 bases between. This CDR3 has 13 residues. The germline V gene has CDR1 WNHNN and CDR2 SYGVQD (reference sequence). The CDR3 region is CASSGPGLYEQYF. The DNA of the CDR3 is TGCGCCAGCAGCGGTCCGGGGCTTTACGAGCAGTACTTC.

J is TRBJ1-5 and V is TRBV11-2; no firm D call. The V end was cut by 1 base, the J end by 11 bases, with 12 bases between. The CDR3 is 13 residues long. CDR1 SGHAT and CDR2 FQNNGV come from the germline V gene. Here the CDR3 DNA reads TGTGCCAGCAGCTTAGGTGTATCGTCTGCCCAGCATTTT. It encodes CASSLGVSSAQHF.

The chain carries TRBV19 and TRBJ2-7, with D perhaps being TRBD1 or TRBD2 (5 bases each). Trimming took 1 base from V and 3 from J, leaving 13 bases between them. The germline CDR1 and CDR2 sequences are LNHDA and SQIVND (reference sequence). CDR3 size: 15 residues. The CDR3 spells CASSIARGASYEQYF. Written as DNA, the CDR3 is TGTGCCAGTAGTATAGCTAGGGGAGCTAGCTACGAGCAGTACTTC.

The chain links TRBV6-5 to TRBJ2-3, with D uncertain. V dropped 2 bases and J dropped 1 base, with 4 bases sitting between them. Germline CDR1 and CDR2: MNHEY and SVGAGI. This CDR3 spans 13 amino acids. CDR3 region: CASSYAGTDTQYF. For the CDR3, the DNA is TGTGCCAGCAGTTACGCAGGCACAGATACGCAGTATTTT.

The rearrangement joins TRBV7-6 to TRBJ2-1, with 11 bases fitting TRBD2. The CDR3 runs 15 residues. The V and J ends lost 5 bases and 4 bases, in that order; junction bases with no gene match: 4. Germline CDR1 and CDR2: SGHVS and FNYEAQ. The CDR3: CASSQGLAAYNEQFF. CDR3 coding DNA: TGTGCCAGCAGCCAGGGACTAGCGGCTTACAATGAGCAGTTCTTC.

V is TRBV4-2 and J is TRBJ2-5; the D gene is possibly TRBD2 (6 bases). Trimming removed 0 bases from V and 2 bases from J, with 13 bases in between. Per germline, CDR1 LGHNA and CDR2 YNFKEQ. This CDR3 is built from 16 residues. The CDR3, as DNA: TGTGCCAGCAGCCAAGATCGCGGAGGGATACAAGAGACCCAGTACTTC. Amino acids: CASSQDRGGIQETQYF.

The chain is built from TRBV28 and TRBJ2-4; D call uncertain. Germline CDR1 MDHEN, CDR2 SYDVKM. This CDR3 has 14 amino acids. The CDR3, as DNA: TGTCCCTGGCGCGGAGTAGTAGCCAAAAACATTCAGTACTTC. Amino acids: CPWRGVVAKNIQYF.

The chain couples TRBV28 to TRBJ2-7, with 7 bases matching TRBD1. Germline CDR1 MDHEN, CDR2 SYDVKM. The CDR3 extends over 14 amino acids. The trim removed 5 bases at V and 3 bases at J, leaving 7 bases unmatched. The chain's CDR3 is CASSPPGTDYEQYF. The CDR3 nucleotides are TGTGCCAGCAGTCCTCCCGGGACAGACTACGAGCAGTACTTC.

This clone was detected a few times. This rearrangement joins TRBV7-3 to TRBJ2-7; 7 bases map to TRBD2. Germline CDR1 SGHTA, CDR2 FQGTGA. The CDR3 is made up of 13 amino acids. The V and J ends lost 1 base and 7 bases, in that order; junction bases with no gene match: 4. Here the CDR3 DNA reads TGTGCCAGCAGCTTAAGTCGCGGGGGAGAGCAGTACTTC. Protein product: CASSLSRGGEQYF.

The J gene is TRBJ2-7, the V gene TRBV28; D is undetermined. The CDR3 extends over 14 amino acids. V lost 6 bases and J lost 0, with 12 bases in between. The germline CDR1 and CDR2 sequences are MDHEN and SYDVKM. CDR3 region: CASRETGSSYEQYF. CDR3 in DNA: TGTGCCAGCAGGGAGACGGGTAGCTCCTACGAGCAGTACTTC.

This clone was seen a single time. The chain has TRBV6-5 and TRBJ1-6; no clear D. There are 14 residues in the CDR3. With 7 bases removed from V and 9 bases from J, the gap between germline ends came to 16 bases. Germline V gives CDR1 MNHEY, CDR2 SVGAGI. CDR3 sequence (DNA): TGTGCCAGCACTCTCACAACCTCGGGTTCACCCCTCCACTTT. It specifies CASTLTTSGSPLHF.

The chain carries TRBV6-1 and TRBJ2-2, with D hard to call. This CDR3 is 14 amino acids long. Trimming took 6 bases from V and 0 from J, leaving 8 bases between them. Germline assignment: CDR1 MNHNS and CDR2 SASEGT. This chain's CDR3 is CASSLQPNTGELFF. The DNA of the CDR3 is TGTGCCAGCAGCTTGCAGCCGAACACCGGGGAGCTGTTTTTT.

CDR3 bases: TGTGCCAGCAGCGTAGGGGGTAGCCTCAGGGCAGATACGCAGTATTTT. Amino acids: CASSVGGSLRADTQYF. V usage is TRBV9 and J usage is TRBJ2-3; the D gene is possibly TRBD1 (5 bases). Germline values: CDR1 SGDLS, CDR2 YYNGEE. V dropped 0 bases and J dropped 4 bases, with 15 bases sitting between them. CDR3 length: 16 amino acids.

The CDR3 region has the DNA TGCGCCAGCAGCCAACCCGGGACCGCTCCCTCGGGCTACACCTTC. It specifies CASSQPGTAPSGYTF. This chain connects TRBV4-1 to TRBJ1-2; the D gene is possibly TRBD1 (5 bases). Germline CDR1 reads MGHRA; CDR2 reads YSYEKL. V was shortened by 2 bases and J by 8 bases, with 18 bases between the two germline ends. The CDR3 loop spans 15 amino acids.

The chain combines TRBV18 with TRBJ2-5, with a possible D match to TRBD1 (6 bases). The V gene's germline CDR1 is KGHSH and CDR2 LQKENI. This CDR3 region has 13 residues. V was trimmed by 7 bases and J by 4 bases, leaving 13 bases between them. DNA of the CDR3: TGTGCCAGCTGTAACAGGGTGGCAGAGACCCAGTACTTC. Its translation: CASCNRVAETQYF.

The CDR3: CASSFGRGSSYNEQFF. The CDR3 DNA follows: TGTGCCAGCAGCTTTGGTCGGGGGAGCTCCTACAATGAGCAGTTCTTC. The chain couples TRBV7-9 to TRBJ2-1; D is perhaps TRBD2 (6 bases). The CDR3 extends over 16 amino acids. V was trimmed by 3 bases and J by 0 bases, leaving 12 bases between them. Germline V gene lookup returns CDR1 SEHNR and CDR2 FQNEAQ (reference sequence).

This clone turned up a few times. The genes are TRBV7-8 and TRBJ1-6, with TRBD1 as a possible D gene (5 bases). V was trimmed by 1 base and J by 7 bases, leaving 11 bases between them. Looked up from germline, CDR1 is SGHVS and CDR2 is FQNEAQ. This CDR3 region has 15 residues. CDR3 loop: CASSLGGTFNSPLHF. The CDR3 DNA sequence: TGTGCCAGCAGCTTAGGTGGGACGTTCAATTCACCCCTCCACTTT.

The chain recombines TRBV7-2 with TRBJ1-4, with no clear D. Per germline, CDR1 SGHTA and CDR2 FQGNSA. Trimming cost V 1 base and J 6 bases, with 12 bases left between them. This CDR3 contains 15 residues. The CDR3 DNA follows: TGTGCCAGCAGCTTAGACCCGGCAACCTATGAAAAACTGTTTTTT. Translated: CASSLDPATYEKLFF.

V gene TRBV15 combines with J gene TRBJ2-3; no clear D gene. The CDR3 is 15 residues long. Trimming took 1 base from V and 0 from J, leaving 8 bases between them. The V gene's germline CDR1 is LNHNV and CDR2 YYDKDF (reference sequence). The chain's CDR3 is CATSRGIFSTDTQYF. The DNA of the CDR3 is TGTGCCACCAGCAGAGGAATTTTTAGCACAGATACGCAGTATTTT. The full variable domain, rest sourced from reference TRBV15 and TRBJ2-3, is DAMVIQNPRYQVTQFGKPVTLSCSQTLNHNVMYWYQQKSSQAPKLLFHYYDKDFNNEADTPDNFQSRRPNTSFCFLDIRSPGLGDTAMYLCATSRGIFSTDTQYFGPGTRLTVL.